Included here is one TCR beta chain sequence, with context. From germline, CDR1 is SGHDN and CDR2 FVKESK. The CDR3 length is 17 residues. J lost 5 bases, V lost 2 bases, and 12 bases had no gene match. Treatment indicated: some 20 received Ad26.COV2.S at low or high dose, single or two shots; 5 received placebo; per-sample allocation not given. The samples were gathered on day 63 after the first injection of vaccine or placebo. This entry belongs to a study of Ad26.COV2.S vaccination and SARS-CoV-2 variants. Sequencing was performed with immunoSEQ multiplex PCR; in TCRdb, only in-frame clones are kept and a portion is missing. The sample has approximately 360,000 clones; roughly 85% are singletons.

Material: peripheral blood, obtained in a trial of Ad26.COV2.S vaccine versus placebo. This TCR came from a person between 18 and 60 years old who received the Ad26.COV2.S COVID-19 vaccine or a placebo. J is TRBJ2-5 and V is TRBV14; 9 nucleotides line up with TRBD2. For the CDR3, the DNA is TGTGCCAGCAGCCAATGGATGCTAGCGGGAAGTAGGGAGACCCAGTACTTC. It encodes CASSQWMLAGSRETQYF.